This TCR beta chain originates from a study of long-term antiretroviral therapy in people with HIV. Germline trimming cut 0 bases from V and 4 bases from J; bases unmatched to any gene: 9. The CDR3 spans 19 residues. Germline V gene lookup returns CDR1 MNHNS and CDR2 SASEGT. The libraries were made with immunoSEQ v3.0 at survey level. Clones were read by immunoSEQ multiplex PCR, and TCRdb kept only the in-frame ones, dropping some. The table lists roughly 30,000 clones, about nine tenths of them singletons. The chain couples TRBV6-1 to TRBJ2-6, with 10 bases matching TRBD1. This TCR derives from a man aged 45-65 years with HIV. The sequencing here drew on unsorted PBMCs, taken 3.2 years before starting antiretroviral therapy. CDR3 protein: CASSEALGQGLSGANVLTF. Written as DNA, the CDR3 is TGTGCCAGCAGTGAAGCGCTGGGACAGGGGTTGTCAGGGGCCAACGTCCTGACTTTC.